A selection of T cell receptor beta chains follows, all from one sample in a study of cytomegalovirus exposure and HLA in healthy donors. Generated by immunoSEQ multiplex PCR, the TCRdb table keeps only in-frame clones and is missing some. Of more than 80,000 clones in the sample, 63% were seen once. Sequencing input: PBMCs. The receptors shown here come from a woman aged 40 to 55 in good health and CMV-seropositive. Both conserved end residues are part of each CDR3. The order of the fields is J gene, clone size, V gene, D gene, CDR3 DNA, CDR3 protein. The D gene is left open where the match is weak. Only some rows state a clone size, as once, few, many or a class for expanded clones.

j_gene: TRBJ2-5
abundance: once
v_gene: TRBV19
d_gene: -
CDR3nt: TGTGCCAGCGGGGGGCTAACACAAGAGACCCAGTACTTC
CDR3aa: CASGGLTQETQYF

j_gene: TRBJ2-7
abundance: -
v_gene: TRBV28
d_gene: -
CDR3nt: TGTGCCAGCAGTCCCCCCCCACTCTACGAGCAGTACTTC
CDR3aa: CASSPPPLYEQYF

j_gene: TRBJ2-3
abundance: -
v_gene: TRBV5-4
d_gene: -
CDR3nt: TGTGCCAGCAGCGCCCCCCAGGGGAAGACAGATACGCAGTATTTT
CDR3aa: CASSAPQGKTDTQYF

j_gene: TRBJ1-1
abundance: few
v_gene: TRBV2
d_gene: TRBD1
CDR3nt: TGTGCCAGCAGCTTCGACAGGGGGAACACTGAAGCTTTCTTT
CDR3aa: CASSFDRGNTEAFF

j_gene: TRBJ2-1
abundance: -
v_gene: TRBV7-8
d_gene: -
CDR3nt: TGTGCCAGCAGCTTAGCGGCTTCCTTTTACAATGAGCAGTTCTTC
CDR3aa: CASSLAASFYNEQFF

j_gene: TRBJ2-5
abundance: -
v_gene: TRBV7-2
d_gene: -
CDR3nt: TGTGCCAGCAGCTTCAGGGCGGGGCAAGAGACCCAGTACTTC
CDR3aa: CASSFRAGQETQYF

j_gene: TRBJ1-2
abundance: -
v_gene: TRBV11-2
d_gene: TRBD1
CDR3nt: TGTGCCAGCAGCTTCGGACAGGGGTTGGTCGGCTACACCTTC
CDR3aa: CASSFGQGLVGYTF

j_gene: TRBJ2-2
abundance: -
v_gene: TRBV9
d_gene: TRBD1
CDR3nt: TGTGCCAGCAGCCCTCGACAGGGAAAAAACACCGGGGAGCTGTTTTTT
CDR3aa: CASSPRQGKNTGELFF

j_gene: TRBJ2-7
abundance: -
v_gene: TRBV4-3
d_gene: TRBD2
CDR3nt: TGCGCCAGCAGCACCCTAGCGGGAGGGCCTCACGAGCAGTACTTC
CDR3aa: CASSTLAGGPHEQYF

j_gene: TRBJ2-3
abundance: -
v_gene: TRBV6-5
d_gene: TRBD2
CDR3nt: TGTGCCAGCAGTACACTAGCGGGAGTGTCAGATACGCAGTATTTT
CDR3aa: CASSTLAGVSDTQYF

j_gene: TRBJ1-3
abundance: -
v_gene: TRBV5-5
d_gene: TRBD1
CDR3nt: TGTGCCAGCAGCTCCTTACAGGGGGTAGGAAACACCATATATTTT
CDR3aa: CASSSLQGVGNTIYF

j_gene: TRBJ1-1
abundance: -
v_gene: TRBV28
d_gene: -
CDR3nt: TGTGCCAGCAGTTTGAGCGGGGTTGGGGGAACTGAAGCTTTCTTT
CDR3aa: CASSLSGVGGTEAFF

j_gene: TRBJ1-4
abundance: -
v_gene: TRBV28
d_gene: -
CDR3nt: TGTGCCAGCAGTTTAATCGAAGGGGGTATATTTGAAAAACTGTTTTTT
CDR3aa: CASSLIEGGIFEKLFF

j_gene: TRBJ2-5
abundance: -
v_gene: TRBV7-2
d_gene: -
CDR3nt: TGTGCCAGCAGCTTCAGGGGAGACCAGTACTTC
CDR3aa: CASSFRGDQYF

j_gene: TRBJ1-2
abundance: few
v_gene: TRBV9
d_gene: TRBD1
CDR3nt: TGTGCCAGCAGCGCCGGAGGACAGGGAGTCGTAGGCTACACCTTC
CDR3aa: CASSAGGQGVVGYTF

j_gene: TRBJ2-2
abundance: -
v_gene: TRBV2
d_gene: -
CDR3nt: TGTGCCACAATGAGTACCGGGGAGCTGTTTTTT
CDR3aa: CATMSTGELFF

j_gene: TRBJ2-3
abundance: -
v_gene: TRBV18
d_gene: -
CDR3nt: TGTGCCAGCGCGGCCACAAACGGAGATACGCAGTATTTT
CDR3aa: CASAATNGDTQYF

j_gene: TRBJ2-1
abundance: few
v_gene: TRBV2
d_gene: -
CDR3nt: TGTGCCAGCGGAGAGAATGAGCAGTTCTTC
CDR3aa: CASGENEQFF

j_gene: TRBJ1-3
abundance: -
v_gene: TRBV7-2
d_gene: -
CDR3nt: TGTGCCAGCAGCTTCACAGGGAGCGGGGCTGGAAACACCATATATTTT
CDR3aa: CASSFTGSGAGNTIYF

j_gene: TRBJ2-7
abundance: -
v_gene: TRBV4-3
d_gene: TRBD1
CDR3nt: TGCGCCAGCAGCCTAGAATTGGGACAGGCCTACGAGCAGTACTTC
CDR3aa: CASSLELGQAYEQYF

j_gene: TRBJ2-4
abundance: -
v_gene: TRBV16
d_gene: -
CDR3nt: TGTGCCAGCAGCCAATCGGGGGGGCAGAAAAACATTCAGTACTTC
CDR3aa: CASSQSGGQKNIQYF

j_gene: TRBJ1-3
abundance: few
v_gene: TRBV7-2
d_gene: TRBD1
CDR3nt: TGTGCCAGCAGCCTAATGGGACAGGTAGCGAACACCATATATTTT
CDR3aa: CASSLMGQVANTIYF

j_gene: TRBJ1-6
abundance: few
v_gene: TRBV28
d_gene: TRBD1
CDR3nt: TGTGCCAGCAGTAGGGACAGTACTAATTCACCCCTCCACTTT
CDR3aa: CASSRDSTNSPLHF

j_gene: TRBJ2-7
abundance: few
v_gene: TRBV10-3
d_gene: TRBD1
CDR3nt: TGTGCCATCAGTGAGTCGGGTAGGGACAGAGCCTACGAGCAGTACTTC
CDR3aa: CAISESGRDRAYEQYF

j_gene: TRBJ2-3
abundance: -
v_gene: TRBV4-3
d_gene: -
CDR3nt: TGCGCCAGCAGCCAAGGACAGCTCCTAAGCACAGATACGCAGTATTTT
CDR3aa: CASSQGQLLSTDTQYF

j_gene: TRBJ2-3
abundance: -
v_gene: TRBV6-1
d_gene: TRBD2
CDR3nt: TGTGCCAGCAAAGCGGGAGGGGGCACAGATACGCAGTATTTT
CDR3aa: CASKAGGGTDTQYF

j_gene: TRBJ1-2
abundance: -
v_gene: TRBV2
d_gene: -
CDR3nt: TGTGCCAGCAGTGAAGAGGGGGACTACACCTTC
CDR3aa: CASSEEGDYTF

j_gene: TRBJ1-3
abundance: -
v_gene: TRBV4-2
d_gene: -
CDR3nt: TGTGCCAGCAGCCAAGGTACAGGCTCTGGAAACACCATATATTTT
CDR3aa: CASSQGTGSGNTIYF

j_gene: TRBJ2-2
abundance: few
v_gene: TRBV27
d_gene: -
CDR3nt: TGTGCCAGCAGTTCCCCCCTCTTCACCGGGGAGCTGTTTTTT
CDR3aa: CASSSPLFTGELFF